The clone carrying this TCR beta chain was seen a single time. Libraries were prepared by immunoSEQ multiplex PCR; TCRdb keeps only in-frame clonotypes and omits some of them. The table has about 190,000 clones, around 79% seen once. V lost 4 bases to trimming and J lost 4 bases; unmatched junction nucleotides: 5. The CDR3 totals 14 residues. Germline CDR1 SGHRS, CDR2 YFSETQ. This sample is part of a study of blood T cell repertoires in COVID-19. The sample consisted of peripheral blood. This chain uses TRBV5-1 with TRBJ2-5; 9 bases match TRBD2. The sequence came from a man aged 45-60 years who had recovered from COVID-19. CDR3 bases: TGCGCCAGCAGCCCAGGGACTAGCACAGAGACCCAGTACTTC. Its protein product is CASSPGTSTETQYF.